This T cell receptor beta chain appears in the sequencing data of a study of blood T cell repertoires in COVID-19. Sequencing used immunoSEQ multiplex PCR; TCRdb keeps in-frame clones, though not all of them. In the table there are some 500,000 clones, 85% to 90% of which are singletons. V was cut by 3 bases and J by 5 bases, with 10 bases left in between. The CDR3 consists of 13 residues. The germline gives CDR1 MNHNS, CDR2 SASEGT. Specimen: peripheral blood. The source of this sequence is a woman aged 45-65 years with COVID-19, enrolled during active disease. The rearrangement uses TRBV6-1 and TRBJ1-2; D is ambiguous. This chain's CDR3 is CASSEGSGYGYTF. The CDR3, as DNA: TGTGCCAGCAGTGAGGGCTCTGGATATGGCTACACCTTC.